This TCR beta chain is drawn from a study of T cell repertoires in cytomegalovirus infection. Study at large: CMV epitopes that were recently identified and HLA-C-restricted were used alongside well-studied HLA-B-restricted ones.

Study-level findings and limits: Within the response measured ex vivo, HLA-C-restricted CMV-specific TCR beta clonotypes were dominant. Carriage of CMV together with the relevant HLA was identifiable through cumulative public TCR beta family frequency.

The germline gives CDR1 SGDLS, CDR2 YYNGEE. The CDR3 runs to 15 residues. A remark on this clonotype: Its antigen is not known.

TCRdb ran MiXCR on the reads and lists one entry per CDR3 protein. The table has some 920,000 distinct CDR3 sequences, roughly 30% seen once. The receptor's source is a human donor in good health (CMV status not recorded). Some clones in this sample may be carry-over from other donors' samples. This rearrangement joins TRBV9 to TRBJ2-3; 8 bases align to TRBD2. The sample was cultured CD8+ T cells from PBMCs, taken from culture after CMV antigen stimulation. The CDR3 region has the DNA TGTGCTAGTGCGGCAGTAGCGGGGCTCGAGGATACGCAGTATTTT. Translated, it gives CASAAVAGLEDTQYF. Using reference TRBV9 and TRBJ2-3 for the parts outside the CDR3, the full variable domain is DSGVTQTPKHLITATGQRVTLRCSPRSGDLSVYWYQQSLDQGLQFLIQYYNGEERAKGNILERFSAQQFPDLHSELNLSSLELGDSALYFCASAAVAGLEDTQYFGPGTRLTVL.